The next 10 T cell receptor beta chains were all read from a single sample in a study of blood T cell repertoires in COVID-19. Assay used: immunoSEQ multiplex PCR; TCRdb lists only in-frame clones, some missing. The sample consists of 140,000 to 150,000 clones, around 87% of them appearing once. The specimen was PBMCs or T cells enriched from blood (not recorded which). All receptors derive from a man in his fifties or sixties who had recovered from COVID-19.

The chain is built from TRBV7-8 and TRBJ1-2, with D unresolved. Germline V gives CDR1 SGHVS, CDR2 FQNEAQ. V dropped 1 base and J dropped 9 bases, with 15 bases sitting between them. CDR3 length: 14 residues. The CDR3 protein is CASSLEPDIRSYTF. Here the CDR3 DNA reads TGTGCCAGCAGCTTAGAGCCAGACATTCGGAGCTACACCTTC. Filled out from reference TRBV7-8 and TRBJ1-2, the complete variable domain reads GAGVSQSPRYKVAKRGQDVALRCDPISGHVSLFWYQQALGQGPEFLTYFQNEAQLDKSGLPSDRFFAERPEGSVSTLKIQRTQQEDSAVYLCASSLEPDIRSYTFGSGTRLTVV.

The chain has TRBV5-8 and TRBJ2-2; 8 bases match TRBD1. V lost 0 bases, J lost 5 bases, and 3 bases stayed unmatched. Germline CDR1 SGHTS, CDR2 YDEGEE. The CDR3 is 15 amino acids. This CDR3 reads CASSLGTGRTGELFF. For the CDR3, the DNA is TGTGCCAGCAGCTTGGGGACAGGGAGGACCGGGGAGCTGTTTTTT.

This clone came up once. J is TRBJ2-5 and V is TRBV4-2; 7 bases align to TRBD2. The CDR3 consists of 19 residues. The ends lost 2 bases at V and 2 bases at J; junction bases unmatched: 17. The germline gives CDR1 LGHNA, CDR2 YNFKEQ. CDR3 sequence (DNA): TGTGCCAGCAGCCAACGTGGGGCTAGCGGCGGCGGCCCTCAAGAGACCCAGTACTTC. It codes for CASSQRGASGGGPQETQYF.

This clone showed up just a few times. The chain has TRBV18 and TRBJ1-5; possibly TRBD1 for D (5 bases). Germline V gives CDR1 KGHSH, CDR2 LQKENI. Trimming pared 2 bases from V and 9 bases from J, leaving 14 bases between. This CDR3 has 14 amino acids. The CDR3 loop reads CASSPGVGLRPQHF. For the CDR3, the DNA is TGTGCCAGCTCACCAGGGGTGGGGCTCCGGCCCCAGCATTTT.

The rearrangement uses TRBV10-3 and TRBJ1-2; D call uncertain. The CDR3 totals 14 residues. Germline CDR1 is ENHRY and CDR2 is SYGVKD. The V end was cut by 2 bases, the J end by 4 bases, with 11 bases between. CDR3 DNA: TGTGCCATCAGTGAGCTGGGGAGTACCTATGGCTACACCTTC. This sequence encodes CAISELGSTYGYTF.

This clone was seen a handful of times. This CDR3 reads CASGLVAGGELFF. Here the CDR3 DNA reads TGTGCTAGTGGTTTGGTAGCGGGCGGGGAGCTGTTTTTT. The V call is TRBV12-5, the J call TRBJ2-2; possibly TRBD2 for D (6 bases). The V gene lost 0 bases and the J gene lost 7 bases, with 6 bases spanning the gap. The CDR3 runs 13 residues. Germline-derived CDR1 and CDR2 are LGHNT and FRNRAP.

The rearrangement uses TRBV7-2 and TRBJ1-5, with no clear D. The germline CDR1 and CDR2 sequences are SGHTA and FQGNSA. The CDR3 loop spans 13 amino acids. The germline V and J ends were trimmed by 3 bases and 2 bases, with 5 bases remaining between them. As DNA, the CDR3 is TGTGCCAGCAGCTTTCAGGGCAATCAGCCCCAGCATTTT. It translates to CASSFQGNQPQHF.

The chain carries TRBV3-1 (or the pseudogene TRBV3-2) and TRBJ1-2; 7 bases are shared with TRBD1. With 0 bases clipped from V and 3 bases from J, the junction kept 4 bases outside the gene matches. In germline, CDR1 is LGHDT, CDR2 YNNKEL (reference sequence). The CDR3 is 15 residues long. The CDR3 DNA follows: TGTGCCAGCAGCCAAGAGCTCGGACAGGACTATGGCTACACCTTC. It is translated as CASSQELGQDYGYTF.

The chain has TRBV19 and TRBJ1-5, with D uncertain. Germline CDR1 reads LNHDA; CDR2 reads SQIVND (reference sequence). Between the trimmed V and J ends, which lost 3 bases and 0 bases, there was a span of 9 bases. The CDR3 is 15 residues long. CDR3 loop: CASSIAEYSNQPQHF. Written as DNA, the CDR3 is TGTGCCAGTAGTATCGCCGAGTATAGCAATCAGCCCCAGCATTTT.

This clone was seen more than once but under ten times. V gene TRBV9 combines with J gene TRBJ1-1; 9 nucleotides match TRBD1. The CDR3 has 14 amino acids. The germline gives CDR1 SGDLS, CDR2 YYNGEE. Trimming removed 5 bases from V and 5 bases from J; junction bases left unmatched: 7. CDR3 nucleotides: TGTGCCAGCAGTGGGGGACAGGGTTCGACTGAAGCTTTCTTT. This translates into CASSGGQGSTEAFF.